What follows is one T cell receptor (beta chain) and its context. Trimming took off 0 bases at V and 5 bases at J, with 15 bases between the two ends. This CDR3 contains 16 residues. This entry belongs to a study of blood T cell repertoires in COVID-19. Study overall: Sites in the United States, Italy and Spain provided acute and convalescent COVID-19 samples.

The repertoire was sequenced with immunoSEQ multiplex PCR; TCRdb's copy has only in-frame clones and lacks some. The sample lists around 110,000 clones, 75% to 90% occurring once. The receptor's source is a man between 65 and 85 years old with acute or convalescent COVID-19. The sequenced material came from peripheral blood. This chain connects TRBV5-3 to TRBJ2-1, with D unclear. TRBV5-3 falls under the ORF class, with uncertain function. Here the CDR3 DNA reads TGTGCCAGAAGCTTGGATAGCTCAACCCCTCACAATGAGCAGTTCTTC. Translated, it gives CARSLDSSTPHNEQFF.